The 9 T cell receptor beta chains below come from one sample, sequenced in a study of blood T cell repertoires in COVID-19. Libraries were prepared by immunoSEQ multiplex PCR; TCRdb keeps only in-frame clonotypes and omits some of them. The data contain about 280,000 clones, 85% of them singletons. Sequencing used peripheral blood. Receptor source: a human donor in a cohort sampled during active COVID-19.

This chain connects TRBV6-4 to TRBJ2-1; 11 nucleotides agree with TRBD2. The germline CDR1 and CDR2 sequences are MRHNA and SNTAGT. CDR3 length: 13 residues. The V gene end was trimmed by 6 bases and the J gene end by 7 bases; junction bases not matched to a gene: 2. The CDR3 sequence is CASSTSGSNEQFF. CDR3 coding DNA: TGTGCCAGCAGCACTAGCGGGAGTAATGAGCAGTTCTTC.

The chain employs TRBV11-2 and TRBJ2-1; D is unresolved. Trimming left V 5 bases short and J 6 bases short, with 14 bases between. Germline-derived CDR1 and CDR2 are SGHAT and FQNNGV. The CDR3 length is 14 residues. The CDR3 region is CASSPMLVLNEQFF. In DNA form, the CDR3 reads TGTGCCAGCAGCCCCATGTTAGTCCTCAATGAGCAGTTCTTC.

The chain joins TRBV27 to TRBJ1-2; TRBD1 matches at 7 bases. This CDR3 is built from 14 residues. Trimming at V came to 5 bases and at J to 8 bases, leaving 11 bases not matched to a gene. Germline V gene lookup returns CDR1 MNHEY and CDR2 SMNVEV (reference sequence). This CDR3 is CASSPRQGLDGYTF. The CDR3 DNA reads TGTGCCAGCAGTCCAAGACAGGGTTTGGACGGCTACACCTTC.

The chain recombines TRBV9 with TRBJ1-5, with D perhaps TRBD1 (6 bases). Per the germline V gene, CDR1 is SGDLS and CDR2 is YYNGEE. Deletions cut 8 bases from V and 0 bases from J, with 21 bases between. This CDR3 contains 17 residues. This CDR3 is CASPREGGIYSNQPQHF. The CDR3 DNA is TGTGCCAGTCCCAGAGAGGGGGGGATCTATAGCAATCAGCCCCAGCATTTT.

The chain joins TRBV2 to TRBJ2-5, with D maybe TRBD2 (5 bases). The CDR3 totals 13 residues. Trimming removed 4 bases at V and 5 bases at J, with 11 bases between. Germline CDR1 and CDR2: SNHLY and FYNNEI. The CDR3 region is CASSGGHGETQYF. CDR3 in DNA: TGTGCCAGCAGTGGCGGGCACGGGGAGACCCAGTACTTC.

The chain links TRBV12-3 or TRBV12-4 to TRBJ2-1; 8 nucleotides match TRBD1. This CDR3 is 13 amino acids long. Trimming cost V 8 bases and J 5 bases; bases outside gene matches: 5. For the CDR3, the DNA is TGTGCCAGCGACAGGGGCGCGGACAATGAGCAGTTCTTC. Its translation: CASDRGADNEQFF.

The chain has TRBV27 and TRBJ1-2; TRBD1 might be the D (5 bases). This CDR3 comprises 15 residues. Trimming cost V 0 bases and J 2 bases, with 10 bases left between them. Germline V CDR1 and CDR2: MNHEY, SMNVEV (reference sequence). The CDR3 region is CASSLSPAGNYGYTF. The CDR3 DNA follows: TGTGCCAGCAGTTTATCCCCCGCAGGGAACTATGGCTACACCTTC.

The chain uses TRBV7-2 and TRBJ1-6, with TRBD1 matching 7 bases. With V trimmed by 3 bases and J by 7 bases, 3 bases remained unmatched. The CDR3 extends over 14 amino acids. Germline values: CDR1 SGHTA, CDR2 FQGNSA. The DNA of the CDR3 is TGTGCCAGCAGCTTCCAGGGACAGAATTCACCCCTCCACTTT. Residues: CASSFQGQNSPLHF.

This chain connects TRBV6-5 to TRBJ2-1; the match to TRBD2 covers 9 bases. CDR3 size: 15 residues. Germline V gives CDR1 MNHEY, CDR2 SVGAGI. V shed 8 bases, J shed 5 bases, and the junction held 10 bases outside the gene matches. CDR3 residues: CASLAGVGRHNEQFF. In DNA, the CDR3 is TGTGCCAGCTTAGCGGGAGTAGGGAGACACAATGAGCAGTTCTTC.